These T cell receptor beta chains were read from a single sample in a study of blood T cell repertoires in COVID-19. The method was immunoSEQ multiplex PCR; TCRdb's version includes in-frame clones alone and lacks a portion of them. The sample has about 99,000 clones, 84% seen once. Sequenced material: peripheral blood. These receptors were collected from an older man with active or convalescent COVID-19. Each CDR3 is given with its conserved first and last residue. The D gene is left open where the match is weak. Clone size is shown for a subset of rows, as once, few, many or a class of expanded clone.

abundance,d_gene,j_gene,v_gene,CDR3nt,CDR3aa
-,-,TRBJ1-5,TRBV2,TGTGCCAGCAGTGGAGAAGCTAATAGCAATCAGCCCCAGCATTTT,CASSGEANSNQPQHF
once,TRBD1,TRBJ2-5,TRBV5-1,TGCGCCAGCAGCTTGGGGGGACAGGGAGCAGAGACCCAGTACTTC,CASSLGGQGAETQYF
-,-,TRBJ1-1,TRBV5-4,TGTGCCAGCAGCTTGGATACGGGGGGGACTGAAGCTTTCTTT,CASSLDTGGTEAFF
-,-,TRBJ1-3,TRBV7-8,TGTGCCAGCAGCTTAGCCCTCGGAAACACCATATATTTT,CASSLALGNTIYF
-,TRBD1,TRBJ1-2,TRBV20-1,TGCAGTGCCCGGACAGGCCCTCAGCACACCTTC,CSARTGPQHTF
few,-,TRBJ1-6,TRBV20-1,TGCAGTGCTAGTGCTAGTGGACAGTCCAATTCACCCCTCCACTTT,CSASASGQSNSPLHF
-,-,TRBJ2-1,TRBV14,TGTGCCAGCAGCCCCCGGGAGGACAGGGACAGGAATGAGCAGTTCTTC,CASSPREDRDRNEQFF
-,-,TRBJ2-7,TRBV2,TGTGCCAGCAGGCCCACCACAGGATCCTACGAGCAGTACTTC,CASRPTTGSYEQYF
-,-,TRBJ1-6,TRBV2,TGTGCCAGCAGTGTCGGGGGGGGGAATTCACCCCTCCACTTT,CASSVGGGNSPLHF
few,TRBD2,TRBJ2-3,TRBV6-2/TRBV6-3,TGTGCCAGCAGCTACTACCTAGCGGGGCGAGATACGCAGTATTTT,CASSYYLAGRDTQYF
few,-,TRBJ1-5,TRBV6-1,TGTGCCAGCAGTGAAGTGGGGGCTAGGGGTCAGCCCCAGCATTTT,CASSEVGARGQPQHF
-,-,TRBJ1-2,TRBV6-5,TGTGCCAGCAGACTAAGGGGGGGATACTATGGCTACACCTTC,CASRLRGGYYGYTF
few,-,TRBJ1-3,TRBV9,TGTGCCAGCAGCCCAGGGCCCGACCTGGGAAACACCATATATTTT,CASSPGPDLGNTIYF
once,TRBD1,TRBJ2-3,TRBV5-1,TGCGCCAGCAGCGCTCCACAGGGGCAGGGTACAGATACGCAGTATTTT,CASSAPQGQGTDTQYF
-,-,TRBJ1-5,TRBV5-1,TGCGCCAGCAGCTTGGACGGGGGGATTCAGCCCCAGCATTTT,CASSLDGGIQPQHF
-,-,TRBJ2-7,TRBV6-5,TGTGCCAGCAGTTTGGGCGGGGACTCCTACGAGCAGTACTTC,CASSLGGDSYEQYF
-,-,TRBJ1-5,TRBV5-1,TGCGCCAGCAGCTTCTCAGGGAGGCAGCCCCAGCATTTT,CASSFSGRQPQHF
few,TRBD1,TRBJ1-1,TRBV4-2,TGTGCCAGCAGCCAGCCGGGACAGACTGAAGCTTTCTTT,CASSQPGQTEAFF
once,-,TRBJ1-1,TRBV12-3/TRBV12-4,TGTGCCAGCAGTCTACAGAACAGTGCGGAAGCTTTCTTT,CASSLQNSAEAFF
-,TRBD1,TRBJ1-5,TRBV6-2/TRBV6-3,TGTGCCAGCAGTTACTCAGGACAGGGTATCGATCAGCCCCAGCATTTT,CASSYSGQGIDQPQHF
-,-,TRBJ2-3,TRBV5-1,TGCGCCAGCAGCTTGGGGGACAACACAGATACGCAGTATTTT,CASSLGDNTDTQYF
many,TRBD1,TRBJ1-6,TRBV5-4,TGTGCCAGCAGCTTGGGGGCAGGGGGCTCCTATTCACCCCTCCACTTT,CASSLGAGGSYSPLHF
-,TRBD1,TRBJ1-2,TRBV2,TGTGCCAGCAGCCTGGACAGGGCTAACTATGGCTACACCTTC,CASSLDRANYGYTF
once,TRBD2,TRBJ2-7,TRBV28,TGTGCCAGCAGTCCCCCCCCTCGCCCTAGCGGGGGTAATGAGCAGTACTTC,CASSPPPRPSGGNEQYF
-,-,TRBJ2-1,TRBV19,TGTGCCAGTAGGATACGATCGCAGGGGAGTGAGCAGTTCTTC,CASRIRSQGSEQFF
once,TRBD1,TRBJ2-7,TRBV27,TGTGCCAGCAGTTCGGGACAGGCACGCGAGCAGTACTTC,CASSSGQAREQYF
-,TRBD1,TRBJ2-5,TRBV19,TGTGCCAGTAGTGCGCAGGGGGCAGGGGCCCAGTACTTC,CASSAQGAGAQYF
-,TRBD1,TRBJ1-2,TRBV5-1,TGCGCCAGCAGCTTGGGGGGACAGGGGTCTAAATCCTATGGCTACACCTTC,CASSLGGQGSKSYGYTF
-,-,TRBJ1-2,TRBV6-5,TGTGCCAGCACCGGAGGGAGGGGCCCTGGCTATGGCTACACCTTC,CASTGGRGPGYGYTF
-,-,TRBJ1-6,TRBV19,TGTGCCAGTAGTATTTTGGCAGACTCCTATAATTCACCCCTCCACTTT,CASSILADSYNSPLHF
-,-,TRBJ1-4,TRBV19,TGTGCCACAACCGCGTTGTACGGTGAAAAACTGTTTTTT,CATTALYGEKLFF
-,TRBD1,TRBJ2-1,TRBV6-1,TGTGCCAGCAGTGATGGCCGGACAGGGGGGTTCTACAATGAGCAGTTCTTC,CASSDGRTGGFYNEQFF
-,-,TRBJ1-2,TRBV2,TGTGCCAGCAGTGCCGCTCCCCCGGGGGGCTATGGCTACACCTTC,CASSAAPPGGYGYTF
-,-,TRBJ1-2,TRBV28,TGTGCCAGCAGTTTTAGGGGCGAGGGCTACACCTTC,CASSFRGEGYTF
-,-,TRBJ1-2,TRBV11-2,TGTGCCAGCAGCTTAGATTTAGGGGCGCATGGCTACACCTTC,CASSLDLGAHGYTF
-,-,TRBJ2-5,TRBV21-1,TGTGCCAGCAGCAAAGAACAGAAAGAGACCCAGTACTTC,CASSKEQKETQYF
once,TRBD2,TRBJ2-5,TRBV28,TGTGCCAGCAGTCTGGGGGGGCAAGAGACCCAGTACTTC,CASSLGGQETQYF
once,TRBD1,TRBJ1-5,TRBV9,TGTGCCAGCAGCGCGACAGGGGAAGTCAATCAGCCCCAGCATTTT,CASSATGEVNQPQHF
-,TRBD2,TRBJ2-3,TRBV5-1,TGCGCCAGCAGCTCCAATATAGCGGGGGGTGGAACAGATACGCAGTATTTT,CASSSNIAGGGTDTQYF